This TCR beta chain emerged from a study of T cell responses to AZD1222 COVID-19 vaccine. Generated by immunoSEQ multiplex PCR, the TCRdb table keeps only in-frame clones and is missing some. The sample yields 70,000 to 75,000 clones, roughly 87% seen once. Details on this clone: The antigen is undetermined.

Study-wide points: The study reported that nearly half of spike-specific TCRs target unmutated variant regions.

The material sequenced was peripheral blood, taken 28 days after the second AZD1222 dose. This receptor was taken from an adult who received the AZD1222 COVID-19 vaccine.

The CDR3 nucleotides read TGCGCCAGCAGCATTCGGGAATCCGGTAATGAGCAGTTCTTC. Translated: CASSIRESGNEQFF. This chain joins TRBV5-1 and TRBJ2-1; weak D call: TRBD2 (5 bases). The CDR3 contains 14 residues. Between the trimmed V and J ends, which lost 4 bases and 7 bases, there was a span of 15 bases. CDR1 SGHRS and CDR2 YFSETQ come from the germline V gene.